These 8 T cell receptor beta chains share one sample of origin, sequenced in a study of blood T cell repertoires in COVID-19. Clones were read by immunoSEQ multiplex PCR, and TCRdb kept only the in-frame ones, dropping some. The sample lists roughly 70,000 clones; around 81% were seen once. Sequencing input: peripheral blood. These receptors all stem from a human donor in a cohort sampled during active COVID-19.

V is TRBV10-3 and J is TRBJ2-7, with D possibly TRBD1 on 7 matching bases. This CDR3 is 14 amino acids long. The V gene lost 6 bases and the J gene lost 1 base, with 13 bases spanning the gap. Looked up from germline, CDR1 is ENHRY and CDR2 is SYGVKD. CDR3 region: CAIRRQGGSYEQYF. The DNA for the CDR3 is TGTGCCATCAGAAGACAGGGAGGATCCTACGAGCAGTACTTC.

This clone has a single count. The chain combines TRBV27 with TRBJ1-5, with 9 bases that match TRBD1. J lost 3 bases, V lost 9 bases, and 9 bases had no gene match. Per the germline V gene, CDR1 is MNHEY and CDR2 is SMNVEV (reference sequence). This CDR3 region has 15 residues. The CDR3 sequence: CASAWGQGINQPQHF. In DNA form, the CDR3 reads TGTGCCAGTGCTTGGGGACAGGGTATCAATCAGCCCCAGCATTTT.

The chain uses TRBV4-3 and TRBJ2-3, with 7 bases matching TRBD2. The CDR3 is 13 amino acids. Trimming took 4 bases from V and 4 from J; bases not matched to a gene: 2. CDR1 and CDR2 from the germline V gene are LGHNA and YSLEER. In DNA, the CDR3 is TGCGCCAGCAGCCCTGGACTAGCAGATACGCAGTATTTT. It specifies CASSPGLADTQYF.

The V and J genes are TRBV9 and TRBJ2-5, with 9 bases identical to TRBD1. Trimming took 0 bases from V and 4 from J; bases not matched to a gene: 4. The CDR3 runs 15 residues. Germline V lookup: CDR1 SGDLS, CDR2 YYNGEE. Written as DNA, the CDR3 is TGTGCCAGCAGCGTAGGGGGGACAGGGAGAGAGACCCAGTACTTC. It yields the protein CASSVGGTGRETQYF.

The chain carries TRBV13 and TRBJ2-2; 7 positions match TRBD2. CDR1 PRHDT and CDR2 FYEKMQ come from the germline V gene (reference sequence). V shed 6 bases, J shed 7 bases, and the junction held 2 bases outside the gene matches. The CDR3 has 12 residues. CDR3 nucleotides: TGTGCCAGCAGGGGGGAGGGCGGGGAGCTGTTTTTT. Encoded protein: CASRGEGGELFF. The entire variable domain, with the rest obtained from reference TRBV13 and TRBJ2-2, is as follows: AAGVIQSPRHLIKEKRETATLKCYPIPRHDTVYWYQQGPGQDPQFLISFYEKMQSDKGSIPDRFSAQQFSDYHSELNMSSLELGDSALYFCASRGEGGELFFGEGSRLTVL.

The V call is TRBV29-1, the J call TRBJ1-1; D might be TRBD1 (6 bases). This CDR3 has 13 residues. V lost 7 bases to trimming and J lost 3 bases, with 15 bases between them. The germline gives CDR1 SQVTM, CDR2 ANQGSEA. The CDR3 loop is CSAPGQGYTEAFF. The CDR3 DNA reads TGCAGCGCCCCCGGGCAGGGGTACACTGAAGCTTTCTTT.

The genes are TRBV15 and TRBJ2-7; tentative D call: TRBD2 (6 bases). The germline V and J ends were trimmed by 3 bases and 6 bases, with 15 bases remaining between them. CDR3 length: 14 residues. Germline V gene data show CDR1 as LNHNV and CDR2 as YYDKDF (reference sequence). DNA of the CDR3: TGTGCCACCAGCAGGCACAGTTCCGGGGGCGAGCAGTACTTC. As protein: CATSRHSSGGEQYF.

The rearrangement joins TRBV2 to TRBJ2-5, with 10 bases fitting TRBD1. The V segment lost 4 bases and the J segment 1 base; nucleotides outside the gene matches: 3. This CDR3 comprises 15 residues. Germline CDR1 reads SNHLY; CDR2 reads FYNNEI. As DNA, the CDR3 is TGTGCCAGCAGTGTTGACAGGGGGCCCCAAGAGACCCAGTACTTC. Amino acids: CASSVDRGPQETQYF.